This is a list of T cell receptor beta chains from one sample in a study of blood T cell repertoires in COVID-19. Generated by immunoSEQ multiplex PCR, the TCRdb table keeps only in-frame clones and is missing some. Of roughly 230,000 clones listed, 65% to 85% are singletons. The source material was peripheral blood. The source is a middle-aged man with acute or convalescent COVID-19. Both conserved end residues are part of each CDR3. A D gene is named only where the DNA matches it firmly. Expanded clones get a size class; other rows say once, few or many, or leave the size out.

CDR3nt | CDR3aa | j_gene | abundance | d_gene | v_gene
TGCGCCAGCAGCGTCACCCCCGAGGGCGGGTCTGAAGCTTTCTTT | CASSVTPEGGSEAFF | TRBJ1-1 | . | . | TRBV5-1
TGTGCCAGCAGCCTGCTAGGGGGTACTGAAGCTTTCTTT | CASSLLGGTEAFF | TRBJ1-1 | . | . | TRBV3-1/TRBV3-2
TGTGCCAGCAGCTTAGGTAGCGGGAGCTACGAGCAGTACTTC | CASSLGSGSYEQYF | TRBJ2-7 | . | TRBD2 | TRBV5-4
TGTGCCACCAGCCGGCGGTGGCAGGGTGAGGACTATGGCTACACCTTC | CATSRRWQGEDYGYTF | TRBJ1-2 | . | . | TRBV15
TGTGCCAGCAGCGAGGGAGGAGGACCAGATACGCAGTATTTT | CASSEGGGPDTQYF | TRBJ2-3 | . | . | TRBV4-2
TGTGCCAGCAGATACACGCTAAGCAGGGTCACTGAAGCTTTCTTT | CASRYTLSRVTEAFF | TRBJ1-1 | few | . | TRBV6-5
TGTGCCGCCCGGGCCGGGACAGGGGAAGAGACCCAGTACTTC | CAARAGTGEETQYF | TRBJ2-5 | . | TRBD1 | TRBV10-3
TGTGCCAGCACCAACCCGGGGACTAGCTTTGGGGGTGCCCAGTACTTC | CASTNPGTSFGGAQYF | TRBJ2-5 | . | TRBD2 | TRBV11-2
TGCGCCAGCAGCCAAGAAGTCCAGTTCTATGGCTACACCTTC | CASSQEVQFYGYTF | TRBJ1-2 | . | . | TRBV4-3
TGTGCCAGCAGACCCGGGACTAACTATGGCTACACCTTC | CASRPGTNYGYTF | TRBJ1-2 | . | . | TRBV5-4
TGTGCCAGTAGTCAGGACAGGGGCAATCAGCCCCAGCATTTT | CASSQDRGNQPQHF | TRBJ1-5 | . | TRBD1 | TRBV19
TGTGCCAGCAGCTTACCTAAAGCAGGGGTTCCCCTATACGAGCAGTACTTC | CASSLPKAGVPLYEQYF | TRBJ2-7 | . | . | TRBV11-2
TGCAGCGTTGATTACCCGGGAATCTATGGCTACACCTTC | CSVDYPGIYGYTF | TRBJ1-2 | . | . | TRBV29-1
TGTGCCAGCAGCTTATCCGGGTCAGGGGGAGGAAGGGAGACCCAGTACTTC | CASSLSGSGGGRETQYF | TRBJ2-5 | . | . | TRBV7-9
TGTGCCAGCGCTCCGTACGTGGGGACTCGCCCAGATACGCAGTATTTT | CASAPYVGTRPDTQYF | TRBJ2-3 | . | . | TRBV13
TGTGCCAGCTCACCAGCTTACTCAAGCTCCTACAATGAGCAGTTCTTC | CASSPAYSSSYNEQFF | TRBJ2-1 | . | . | TRBV18
TGTGCCAGCAGTGCACTAGCGGGCACAGATACGCAGTATTTT | CASSALAGTDTQYF | TRBJ2-3 | . | TRBD2 | TRBV7-2
TGTGCCAGCAGCTTAGTCAGGGCCGAGACCCAGTACTTC | CASSLVRAETQYF | TRBJ2-5 | . | . | TRBV11-3
TGTGCCAGCTCACGGGTAGAGGACGGGGAGCTGTTTTTT | CASSRVEDGELFF | TRBJ2-2 | . | . | TRBV18
TGTGCCAGCAGTTCCGGGGTTAGCAATCAGCCTCAGCATTTT | CASSSGVSNQPQHF | TRBJ1-5 | . | . | TRBV27
TGCGCCAGCAGCCAAGAAAGGGCTCTAGCCCCTCCCTACGAGCAGTACTTC | CASSQERALAPPYEQYF | TRBJ2-7 | . | . | TRBV4-3
TGTGCCACCAGCCCCATAATAGTTACGGGGAACACTGAAGCTTTCTTT | CATSPIIVTGNTEAFF | TRBJ1-1 | . | . | TRBV15
TGTGCCAGCAGCCGAAGACTAGCGGGACTCTCCTACAATGAGCAGTTCTTC | CASSRRLAGLSYNEQFF | TRBJ2-1 | . | TRBD2 | TRBV7-9
TGTGCCAGCAGTCCACAGGGGGTTGGAGAGCTGTTTTTT | CASSPQGVGELFF | TRBJ2-2 | . | TRBD1 | TRBV27
TGTGCCAGCAGTTTATTCCCCGGGGGGGTAGGAGGTGAAAAACTGTTTTTT | CASSLFPGGVGGEKLFF | TRBJ1-4 | . | . | TRBV27
TGTGCCAGCAGTTACCCCCGCAGGGATAGTGGCTACACCTTC | CASSYPRRDSGYTF | TRBJ1-2 | . | . | TRBV3-1/TRBV3-2
TGTGCCAGCAGTGAGTCCATCGGGGGGGATACGCAGTATTTT | CASSESIGGDTQYF | TRBJ2-3 | . | TRBD2 | TRBV6-4
TGTGCCAGCAGTTTTACTCAGGCCCGTTGGCACACCTTC | CASSFTQARWHTF | TRBJ1-2 | . | . | TRBV28
TGTGCCAGCAGGGACTCGGGACTAGCGTACCGGGAGCAGTTCTTC | CASRDSGLAYREQFF | TRBJ2-1 | . | TRBD2 | TRBV6-5
TGTGCCAGCAGCCTCAGGGGGAACAATGAAAAACTGTTTTTT | CASSLRGNNEKLFF | TRBJ1-4 | . | TRBD1 | TRBV3-1/TRBV3-2
TGTGCCAGCAGCTCGGGACAGAACACCGGGGAGCTGTTTTTT | CASSSGQNTGELFF | TRBJ2-2 | once | . | TRBV5-4
TGTGCCAGCAGCTTAACTAGCGGGAGTGAGACCCAGTACTTC | CASSLTSGSETQYF | TRBJ2-5 | . | TRBD2 | TRBV5-6
TGCAGCGTTGAAGATGGACAGGGGGCTGAAGCTTTCTTT | CSVEDGQGAEAFF | TRBJ1-1 | . | TRBD1 | TRBV29-1
TGTGCCAGTAGTACTTTAGGGGATGTCGGCTCTGGAAACACCATATATTTT | CASSTLGDVGSGNTIYF | TRBJ1-3 | . | . | TRBV19
TGTGCCAGCAGCTCCGGACAGTTTGCTGGGGCCAACGTCCTGACTTTC | CASSSGQFAGANVLTF | TRBJ2-6 | . | . | TRBV7-2
TGTGCCAGCAGCCGAGACAGGACGGATACGCAGTATTTT | CASSRDRTDTQYF | TRBJ2-3 | few | . | TRBV7-2
TGTGCCAGCAGCTTAGGGGCTAGCGGGAGCCATGAGCAGTTCTTC | CASSLGASGSHEQFF | TRBJ2-1 | . | TRBD2 | TRBV11-3
TGCGCCAGCAGCCAAGATCTTTCCGGGAGAAGGACCGGGGAGCTGTTTTTT | CASSQDLSGRRTGELFF | TRBJ2-2 | . | . | TRBV4-3
TGTGCCTGGAGCCCCGGGGGGCTGGGGAACACCATATATTTT | CAWSPGGLGNTIYF | TRBJ1-3 | once | . | TRBV30